Listed below are T cell receptor beta chains from one sample, sequenced in a study of blood T cell repertoires in COVID-19. Produced via immunoSEQ multiplex PCR; TCRdb's table is partial and in-frame only. The sample includes 300,000 to 400,000 clones, about 92% of them seen just once. Sequenced sample: PBMCs or T cells enriched from blood (not recorded which). All receptors derive from a man aged 60 to 69 who had recovered from COVID-19. CDR3s include the opening cysteine and the closing phenylalanine or tryptophan. A D gene is named only where the DNA matches it firmly. Rows give clone size only sometimes, using once, few, many, or a class for an expanded clone.

d_gene: TRBD2; v_gene: TRBV7-2; abundance: -; j_gene: TRBJ2-3; CDR3nt: TGTGCCAGCAGCTTAGGGGCTAGCGGGGCGCAGGGGGAGTATTTT; CDR3aa: CASSLGASGAQGEYF
d_gene: TRBD1; v_gene: TRBV7-9; abundance: -; j_gene: TRBJ1-6; CDR3nt: TGTGCCAGCAGCTCGACAGGGAATAATTCACCCCTCCACTTT; CDR3aa: CASSSTGNNSPLHF
d_gene: -; v_gene: TRBV18; abundance: -; j_gene: TRBJ1-3; CDR3nt: TGTGCCAGCTCACCAGTTCCCACAGGGTGGAACTCTGGAAACACCATATATTTT; CDR3aa: CASSPVPTGWNSGNTIYF
d_gene: TRBD2; v_gene: TRBV11-3; abundance: -; j_gene: TRBJ2-3; CDR3nt: TGTGCCAGCAGCACGCGAGGGACTAGCGGGGCAGATACGCAGTATTTT; CDR3aa: CASSTRGTSGADTQYF
d_gene: -; v_gene: TRBV5-1; abundance: -; j_gene: TRBJ1-6; CDR3nt: TGCGCCAGCGCTCCCCAGGCTGCTACCTACAGGGATTCACCCCTCCACTTT; CDR3aa: CASAPQAATYRDSPLHF
d_gene: TRBD1; v_gene: TRBV6-5; abundance: -; j_gene: TRBJ1-2; CDR3nt: TGTGCCAGCAGTTACTTCACAGGGGCCCAGGACTATGGCTACACCTTC; CDR3aa: CASSYFTGAQDYGYTF
d_gene: -; v_gene: TRBV5-1; abundance: -; j_gene: TRBJ2-5; CDR3nt: TGCGCCAGCCTACAGGGATATCAACGGGTGGAGACCCAGTACTTC; CDR3aa: CASLQGYQRVETQYF
d_gene: TRBD2; v_gene: TRBV7-6; abundance: -; j_gene: TRBJ2-2; CDR3nt: TGTGCCAGCAGCCTCATAGCGGGCACCGGGGAGCTGTTTTTT; CDR3aa: CASSLIAGTGELFF
d_gene: TRBD2; v_gene: TRBV7-6; abundance: -; j_gene: TRBJ2-3; CDR3nt: TGTGCCAGCAGCTTAGCGATTCTAGCGGGAGACACAGATACGCAGTATTTT; CDR3aa: CASSLAILAGDTDTQYF
d_gene: -; v_gene: TRBV2; abundance: -; j_gene: TRBJ1-5; CDR3nt: TGTGCCAGCACTCAGGGCCTGGGCAATCAGCCCCAGCATTTT; CDR3aa: CASTQGLGNQPQHF
d_gene: TRBD1; v_gene: TRBV19; abundance: -; j_gene: TRBJ1-1; CDR3nt: TGTGCCAGTAGTATGGCGCGGACAGGTGTTACTGAAGCTTTCTTT; CDR3aa: CASSMARTGVTEAFF
d_gene: TRBD1; v_gene: TRBV5-1; abundance: -; j_gene: TRBJ1-4; CDR3nt: TGCGCCAGCAGCCGAACAGGGGCCCAAACAACTAATGAAAAACTGTTTTTT; CDR3aa: CASSRTGAQTTNEKLFF
d_gene: TRBD2; v_gene: TRBV5-1; abundance: -; j_gene: TRBJ2-5; CDR3nt: TGCGCCAGCAGCCAGGGACTAGCGGCCCAAGAGACCCAGTACTTC; CDR3aa: CASSQGLAAQETQYF
d_gene: -; v_gene: TRBV11-3; abundance: -; j_gene: TRBJ2-5; CDR3nt: TGTGCCAGCAGCTCACGGACCGGGAAAAAACAAGAGACCCAGTACTTC; CDR3aa: CASSSRTGKKQETQYF
d_gene: TRBD1; v_gene: TRBV29-1; abundance: -; j_gene: TRBJ2-5; CDR3nt: TGCAGCGTTGGTGAGACAGGGGGCTATGAGACCCAGTACTTC; CDR3aa: CSVGETGGYETQYF
d_gene: TRBD1; v_gene: TRBV10-3; abundance: -; j_gene: TRBJ1-2; CDR3nt: TGTGCCATCACAGAGGGGGCCTATGGCTACACCTTC; CDR3aa: CAITEGAYGYTF
d_gene: -; v_gene: TRBV11-2; abundance: -; j_gene: TRBJ1-2; CDR3nt: TGTGCCAGCAGCTCGGAGGGGATCACCTTC; CDR3aa: CASSSEGITF
d_gene: -; v_gene: TRBV5-4; abundance: -; j_gene: TRBJ1-1; CDR3nt: TGTGCCAGCAGCTCCACCGGGGGGAACACTGAAGCTTTCTTT; CDR3aa: CASSSTGGNTEAFF
d_gene: TRBD1; v_gene: TRBV27; abundance: -; j_gene: TRBJ2-2; CDR3nt: TGTGCCAGCAGTTTACAGGGGGCCCACACCGGGGAGCTGTTTTTT; CDR3aa: CASSLQGAHTGELFF
d_gene: -; v_gene: TRBV6-5; abundance: -; j_gene: TRBJ1-2; CDR3nt: TGTGCCAGCAGTTACGGGGTAGGGGCCCTTTATGGCTACACCTTC; CDR3aa: CASSYGVGALYGYTF
d_gene: TRBD2; v_gene: TRBV4-1; abundance: -; j_gene: TRBJ2-1; CDR3nt: TGCGCCAGCAGCCAAGAACTAGCGGAGACCTACAATGAGCAGTTCTTC; CDR3aa: CASSQELAETYNEQFF
d_gene: -; v_gene: TRBV27; abundance: -; j_gene: TRBJ2-5; CDR3nt: TGTGCCAGCAGCTTCAGGGGCCTGAAGGGGGAGACCCAGTACTTC; CDR3aa: CASSFRGLKGETQYF
d_gene: -; v_gene: TRBV7-6; abundance: -; j_gene: TRBJ2-1; CDR3nt: TGTGCCAGCAGCTTAATCGGCAATGAGCAGTTCTTC; CDR3aa: CASSLIGNEQFF
d_gene: TRBD2; v_gene: TRBV7-8; abundance: -; j_gene: TRBJ2-7; CDR3nt: TGTGCCAGCAGCTTAGAGACTAGCGGATTTTCCTACGAGCAGTACTTC; CDR3aa: CASSLETSGFSYEQYF
d_gene: -; v_gene: TRBV4-2; abundance: -; j_gene: TRBJ2-7; CDR3nt: TGTGCCAGCAGCCAAGACCTAGGGGAGGCCTTCTCCTACGAGCAGTACTTC; CDR3aa: CASSQDLGEAFSYEQYF
d_gene: -; v_gene: TRBV5-4; abundance: -; j_gene: TRBJ2-3; CDR3nt: TGTGCCAGCAGCCTGACTAATACAGATACGCAGTATTTT; CDR3aa: CASSLTNTDTQYF
d_gene: TRBD1; v_gene: TRBV7-9; abundance: -; j_gene: TRBJ1-4; CDR3nt: TGTGCCAGCAGCTTACTCGCGGGACAGGGTAATGAAAAACTGTTTTTT; CDR3aa: CASSLLAGQGNEKLFF
d_gene: TRBD2; v_gene: TRBV7-9; abundance: -; j_gene: TRBJ2-2; CDR3nt: TGTGCCAGCAGCTTGAGCGGGGGCACCGGGGAGCTGTTTTTT; CDR3aa: CASSLSGGTGELFF
d_gene: TRBD2; v_gene: TRBV5-6; abundance: -; j_gene: TRBJ2-3; CDR3nt: TGTGCCAGCAGCTTGCGGCTAGCGGGAGGGGCAGATACGCAGTATTTT; CDR3aa: CASSLRLAGGADTQYF
d_gene: -; v_gene: TRBV9; abundance: few; j_gene: TRBJ1-1; CDR3nt: TGTGCCAGCAGCGTAGGCGAGTTCACTGAAGCTTTCTTT; CDR3aa: CASSVGEFTEAFF
d_gene: -; v_gene: TRBV19; abundance: -; j_gene: TRBJ2-7; CDR3nt: TGTGCCAGTAGTATTGGTGGGCCCCCCTCCTACGAGCAGTACTTC; CDR3aa: CASSIGGPPSYEQYF
d_gene: TRBD1; v_gene: TRBV14; abundance: -; j_gene: TRBJ1-2; CDR3nt: TGTGCCAGCAGCCACGGGACAGGGGGACTGTATGGCTACACCTTC; CDR3aa: CASSHGTGGLYGYTF
d_gene: TRBD1; v_gene: TRBV19; abundance: -; j_gene: TRBJ2-3; CDR3nt: TGTGCCAGTAGCAATCCCTCCGCTCCCGGCAGGGGGCGGGCAGATACGCAGTATTTT; CDR3aa: CASSNPSAPGRGRADTQYF
d_gene: -; v_gene: TRBV9; abundance: once; j_gene: TRBJ2-6; CDR3nt: TGTGCCAGCAGCACAAGACAGAGCTCTGGGGCCAACGTCCTGACTTTC; CDR3aa: CASSTRQSSGANVLTF
d_gene: -; v_gene: TRBV2; abundance: -; j_gene: TRBJ2-4; CDR3nt: TGTGCCAGCAGTGGGGCAGGGCTGAACATTCAGTACTTC; CDR3aa: CASSGAGLNIQYF
d_gene: TRBD2; v_gene: TRBV19; abundance: -; j_gene: TRBJ2-1; CDR3nt: TGTGCCAGTAGGTCCCCGGGACTAGCGGGAGGGGATGAGCAGTTCTTC; CDR3aa: CASRSPGLAGGDEQFF
d_gene: -; v_gene: TRBV19; abundance: -; j_gene: TRBJ2-1; CDR3nt: TGTGCCTCAGCGGCAGGGAGGTTGGATGAGCAGTTCTTC; CDR3aa: CASAAGRLDEQFF
d_gene: -; v_gene: TRBV9; abundance: -; j_gene: TRBJ1-2; CDR3nt: TGTGCCAGCAGTCCTTCACCGACAGGCTTTAACTATGGCTACACCTTC; CDR3aa: CASSPSPTGFNYGYTF
d_gene: TRBD2; v_gene: TRBV9; abundance: -; j_gene: TRBJ2-5; CDR3nt: TGTGCCAGCAGCGTATTGGGGGGGACCAAAGAGACCCAGTACTTC; CDR3aa: CASSVLGGTKETQYF
d_gene: -; v_gene: TRBV10-3; abundance: -; j_gene: TRBJ1-4; CDR3nt: TGTGCCATCAGTGAGGGGCAGGGCGTCGGAAAACTGTTTTTT; CDR3aa: CAISEGQGVGKLFF
d_gene: TRBD1; v_gene: TRBV5-1; abundance: -; j_gene: TRBJ2-7; CDR3nt: TGCGCCAGCAGCCCGGGACAGGGCAGGGCGGGAGTGAGCTACGAGCAGTACTTC; CDR3aa: CASSPGQGRAGVSYEQYF
d_gene: -; v_gene: TRBV7-3; abundance: -; j_gene: TRBJ2-2; CDR3nt: TGTGCCAGCAGCCTCCCCGGGAACGGGGAGCTGTTTTTT; CDR3aa: CASSLPGNGELFF